The 23 T cell receptor beta chains presented below share a single source sample, sequenced in a study of tissue T cells after allogeneic stem cell transplantation. Clones were sequenced by immunoSEQ multiplex PCR, and TCRdb holds only the in-frame ones, with some missing. The data contain approximately 5,500 clones, roughly half of them seen just once; the ten biggest clones take up 10%. As to time point: mouse harvest day 7 after allogeneic transplant. The graft held 10^6 splenic CD5+ T cells and 10^7 T-cell-depleted bone marrow cells. Sample: gut tissue. The receptors come from a female BALB/c mouse given C57BL/6 T cells with graft-versus-host disease after an allogeneic hematopoietic cell transplant.

Concerning this clone itself: Here the gene names and germline are mouse. The sequence runs out 1 residue before the end of the CDR3; the remainder is reconstructed from the germline J gene. V is TRBV3 and J is TRBJ1-1; possible D gene TRBD1, 5 bases. The CDR3 loop spans 13 amino acids. V was clipped by 5 bases and J by 0 bases, with 7 bases between them. Germline lookup yields CDR1 SNHLY and CDR2 FYNGKV (reference sequence). The DNA read from the CDR3 is TGTGCCAGCAGCACGGGACAGAACACAGAAGTCTTC. It yields the protein CASSTGQNTEVF. The full-length CDR3 reads as CASSTGQNTEVFF.

As to this clone: Germline and genes: mouse. Read coverage stops 1 residue before the CDR3 terminus; the germline J gene supplies the remainder. The gene calls are TRBV19 and TRBJ1-6; D is unresolved. TRBJ1-6 is an ORF, and what it does is uncertain. Between the trimmed V and J ends, which lost 1 base and 3 bases, there was a span of 5 bases. The CDR3 has 14 amino acids. Germline V gene lookup returns CDR1 FNHDT and CDR2 SITEND (reference sequence). CDR3 loop: CASSITGYNSPLYF. The CDR3 bases that were read are TGTGCCAGCAGTATAACGGGCTATAATTCGCCCCTCTAC.

On this clone itself: Germline and genes here are mouse. Read sequence stops 1 residue before the CDR3 end, and the germline J gene provides the missing end. The genes are TRBV26 and TRBJ2-2; D possibly uses TRBD1 or TRBD2 (5 bases each). Trimming stripped 0 bases from V and 4 bases from J, with 6 bases between. From germline, CDR1 is KGHPV and CDR2 FQNQEV (reference sequence). The CDR3 contains 14 residues. The CDR3 bases that were read are TGTGCCAGCAGTCTGTCGGGGGTCACCGGGCAGCTCTAC. Translating gives CASSLSGVTGQLY. The whole CDR3 protein is CASSLSGVTGQLYF.

This clone is medium-sized in the sample. Any gene name here is a mouse gene name. CDR3 DNA, as far as it was read: TGTGCCAGCAGCCAAGATCTGGGAGGGGAACAGTAC. Translated: CASSQDLGGEQY. In full, the CDR3 reads CASSQDLGGEQYF. The genes are TRBV5 and TRBJ2-7, with a weak D call TRBD2 (5 bases). The CDR3 extends 1 residue past the end of the read, so its final part is completed from the germline J gene. Germline V lookup: CDR1 LGHNA, CDR2 YNLKQL (reference sequence). Trimming left V 0 bases short and J 7 bases short, with 10 bases between. CDR3 length equals 13 residues.

As regards this clone: Each gene name is a mouse one. Coverage ceases 1 residue before the CDR3 finishes, and the germline J gene fills in the end. J is TRBJ2-3 and V is TRBV26; TRBD2 matches 10 bases. From germline, CDR1 is KGHPV and CDR2 FQNQEV (reference sequence). This CDR3 spans 16 amino acids. The V gene end was trimmed by 3 bases and the J gene end by 0 bases; junction bases not matched to a gene: 3. Partial CDR3 DNA: TGTGCCAGCAGTCTACTGGGGGGGTCTAGTGCAGAAACGCTGTAT. This gives the protein CASSLLGGSSAETLY. The entire CDR3 protein reads CASSLLGGSSAETLYF.

This clone was seen once. Mouse gene names apply. The CDR3 bases that were read are TGTGCCAGCAGCCAGGGGACAGGGGGCAACGAAAGATTATTT. Its translation is CASSQGTGGNERLF. The full CDR3 is CASSQGTGGNERLFF. The chain joins TRBV2 to TRBJ1-4; 11 positions agree with TRBD1. The read stops 1 residue short of the end of the CDR3; the missing end is completed from the germline J gene. Trimming took 3 bases from V and 4 from J; bases not matched to a gene: 1. The CDR3 covers 15 residues. Germline V gene lookup returns CDR1 LGHNA and CDR2 YSYQKL.

To note about this clone: These gene names are mouse names. The read gets to within 1 residue of the CDR3 end, and the germline J gene fills in the rest. The rearrangement uses TRBV5 and TRBJ2-7, with 9 bases matching TRBD2. The germline V gene encodes CDR1 LGHNA and CDR2 YNLKQL (reference sequence). After removal of 0 bases from V and 0 bases from J, the junction contained 0 bases not matched to a gene. This CDR3 spans 15 amino acids. Partial CDR3 DNA: TGTGCCAGCAGCCAAGACTGGGGGGGCTCCTATGAACAGTAC. It is translated as CASSQDWGGSYEQY. The whole CDR3 region reads CASSQDWGGSYEQYF.

This clone was seen a few times. The genes and germline here are from mouse. The missing CDR3 end, 1 residue past where the read stops, is filled in from the germline J gene. V usage is TRBV16 and J usage is TRBJ1-4; 10 nucleotides match TRBD1. Germline V gene lookup returns CDR1 SGHSA and CDR2 FRNQAP. V gave up 4 bases and J gave up 3 bases; unmatched junction bases: 2. This CDR3 comprises 15 residues. Partial CDR3 DNA: TGTGCAAGCAGCTCCGGACAGGGGGCCAACGAAAGATTATTT. Encoded protein: CASSSGQGANERLF. The whole CDR3 protein is CASSSGQGANERLFF. Complete variable domain (other parts from reference TRBV16 and TRBJ1-4): NAGVIQTPRHKVTGKGQEATLWCEPISGHSAVFWYRQTIVQGLEFLTYFRNQAPIDDSGMPKERFSAQMPNQSHSTLKIQSTQPQDSAVYLCASSSGQGANERLFFGHGTKLSVL.

Details on this clone: Genes and germline are mouse. The CDR3 end falls 1 residue outside the read, so it is completed with the germline J gene. The rearrangement links TRBV23 to TRBJ1-4; TRBD1 is the table's D call, not checked against the DNA. Germline CDR1 reads KGHTA; CDR2 reads FQNQQP. The CDR3 consists of 15 residues. Here the CDR3 reads CSSSQPGQGNERLFF. The covered CDR3 bases are TGCTCCAGCAGTCAACCGGGACAGGGGAACGAAAGATTATTT.

Turning to this clone: The genes and germline here are from mouse. The CDR3 end lies 1 residue beyond the end of the read and is filled in from the germline J gene. The chain has TRBV15 and TRBJ1-4, with TRBD1 as a possible D gene (6 bases). The germline V and J ends were trimmed by 4 bases and 0 bases, with 9 bases remaining between them. CDR1 is SGHND and CDR2 is FRSKSL in the germline V gene. The CDR3 loop spans 15 amino acids. CDR3 residues: CASSSGHISNERLFF. The DNA read from the CDR3 is TGTGCCAGCAGTTCGGGACATATTTCCAACGAAAGATTATTT.

About this clone: These gene names are mouse names. The missing CDR3 end, 1 residue past where the read stops, is filled in from the germline J gene. The chain uses TRBV19 and TRBJ2-2; maybe TRBD2 (6 bases). There are 16 residues in the CDR3. CDR1 is FNHDT, CDR2 SITEND, per germline (reference sequence). Trimming cost V 2 bases and J 0 bases, with 11 bases left between them. CDR3 bases read: TGTGCCAGCAGTATTTTTGGGGGTGCAAACACCGGGCAGCTCTAC. Its protein is CASSIFGGANTGQLY. The full CDR3 protein reads CASSIFGGANTGQLYF.

As concerns this clone: Mouse names are used for the genes. The CDR3 is cut off 1 residue early in the read; its end comes from the germline J gene. This rearrangement joins TRBV3 to TRBJ2-3; 8 nucleotides match TRBD2. There are 15 residues in the CDR3. CDR1 is SNHLY, CDR2 FYNGKV, per germline (reference sequence). J was trimmed by 3 bases and V by 2 bases; bases with no gene match: 4. The sequenced CDR3 bases are TGTGCCAGCAGCTTACGGGGGGGGCGAGCAGAAACGCTGTAT. The encoded protein is CASSLRGGRAETLY. The whole CDR3 sequence reads CASSLRGGRAETLYF. The full variable domain, with the rest looked up from reference TRBV3 and TRBJ2-3, is GPKVLQIPSHQIIDMGQMVTLNCDPVSNHLYFYWYKQILGQQMEFLVNFYNGKVMEKSKLFKDQFSVERPDGSYFTLKIQPTALEDSAVYFCASSLRGGRAETLYFGSGTRLTVL.

About this clone itself: Gene labels here are mouse ones. The missing CDR3 end, 1 residue past where the read stops, is filled in from the germline J gene. This chain joins TRBV26 and TRBJ1-4, with D possibly being TRBD1 (6 bases). The CDR3 spans 15 residues. Germline-derived CDR1 and CDR2 are KGHPV and FQNQEV (reference sequence). Trimming removed 3 bases at V and 0 bases at J, with 8 bases between. The CDR3 is CASSLRGISNERLFF. The sequenced part of the CDR3 DNA is TGTGCCAGCAGTCTCAGGGGTATTTCCAACGAAAGATTATTT.

Details on this clone: The gene names here belong to mouse. The read falls 1 residue short of the CDR3 end, and the missing part is taken from the germline J gene. The genes are TRBV3 and TRBJ2-4; possible D gene TRBD2, 6 bases. CDR1 is SNHLY, CDR2 FYNGKV, per germline (reference sequence). The CDR3 runs to 14 residues. The V end was cut by 3 bases, the J end by 3 bases, with 10 bases between. Partial CDR3 DNA: TGTGCCAGCAGCTTTCCGGGGGGACAAAACACCTTGTAC. This translates into CASSFPGGQNTLY. The full CDR3 is CASSFPGGQNTLYF.

As to this clone: Gene names refer to mouse genes. The read halts 1 residue ahead of the CDR3 end, with the missing end drawn from the germline J gene. The J gene is TRBJ2-5, the V gene TRBV12-1, with 8 bases fitting TRBD2. Germline loops: CDR1 SGHSN, CDR2 HYEKVE. CDR3 length: 16 amino acids. J lost 1 base, V lost 0 bases, and 5 bases had no gene match. The CDR3 DNA, read in part, is TGTGCCAGCTCTCTCCTGGGGGGCTGGGACCAAGACACCCAGTAC. It encodes CASSLLGGWDQDTQY. The CDR3 as a whole reads CASSLLGGWDQDTQYF.

This clone was seen more than once but under ten times. The germline and genes are mouse ones. The read terminates 1 residue before the CDR3 end, so the remaining end is supplied by the germline J gene. This specimen includes other DNA sequences encoding the same CDR3. The V and J genes are TRBV15 and TRBJ2-7, with D perhaps TRBD2 (6 bases). V shed 2 bases and J shed 1 base, with 9 bases lying between them. This CDR3 is built from 14 residues. CDR1 and CDR2 (germline): SGHND, FRSKSL. Here the CDR3 reads CASSLTGGSYEQYF. The sequenced CDR3 bases are TGTGCCAGCAGTTTAACGGGGGGATCCTATGAACAGTAC.

Comment on this clone: Gene and germline names: mouse. The CDR3 end lies 1 residue beyond the end of the read and is filled in from the germline J gene. The chain is built from TRBV26 and TRBJ2-3; D is possibly TRBD1 or TRBD2 (5 bases each). CDR1 and CDR2 (germline): KGHPV, FQNQEV (reference sequence). This CDR3 contains 14 residues. V was pared by 6 bases and J by 0 bases, with 10 bases between. The CDR3 bases that were read are TGTGCCAGCAGGCGGGGGTCTAGTGCAGAAACGCTGTAT. Translating gives CASRRGSSAETLY. The whole CDR3 region reads CASRRGSSAETLYF. Filled out from reference TRBV26 and TRBJ2-3, the complete variable domain reads NSKVIQTPRYLVKGQGQKAKMRCIPEKGHPVVFWYQQNKNNEFKFLINFQNQEVLQQIDMTEKRFSAECPSNSPCSLEIQSSEAGDSALYLCASRRGSSAETLYFGSGTRLTVL.

About this clone: Gene and germline names: mouse. The read is 1 residue too short to cover the CDR3 end, so that end is filled in from the germline J gene. The chain has TRBV26 and TRBJ2-7; D call uncertain. Trimming took off 4 bases at V and 3 bases at J, with 7 bases between the two ends. Germline lookup yields CDR1 KGHPV and CDR2 FQNQEV (reference sequence). The CDR3 spans 12 residues. The covered CDR3 bases are TGTGCCAGCAGTCGGGCCTTCTATGAACAGTAC. Encoded protein: CASSRAFYEQY. The entire CDR3 protein reads CASSRAFYEQYF.

With respect to this clone: Germline and genes here are mouse. The missing CDR3 end, 1 residue past where the read stops, is filled in from the germline J gene. The chain is built from TRBV23 and TRBJ1-1; TRBD1, the D gene given by the table, was not confirmed from the DNA. The CDR3 consists of 13 residues. Germline CDR1 KGHTA, CDR2 FQNQQP. The sequenced part of the CDR3 DNA is TGCTCCAGCAGTGGGACAAAAAACACAGAAGTCTTC. This encodes CSSSGTKNTEVF. The CDR3 as a whole reads CSSSGTKNTEVFF.

This clone is labeled medium-sized. Mouse germline and gene names are used. The CDR3 extends 1 residue past the end of the read, so its final part is completed from the germline J gene. The rearrangement links TRBV1 to TRBJ2-7; no clear D gene. Germline values: CDR1 NSQYPW, CDR2 LRSPGD (reference sequence). The CDR3 loop spans 12 amino acids. The ends were cut back, 4 bases at V and 0 bases at J, with 4 bases in the middle. CDR3 bases read: TGCACCTGCAGTGACAACTCCTATGAACAGTAC. Encoded protein: CTCSDNSYEQY. Given in full, the CDR3 is CTCSDNSYEQYF.

As concerns this clone: Gene names are mouse gene names. The same CDR3 arises from other DNA sequences in this sample as well. The CDR3 DNA, read in part, is TGTGCCAGCAGTTTCGGGACCGGGGGGGCTGAGGCTGAGCAGTTC. This encodes CASSFGTGGAEAEQF. The entire CDR3 is CASSFGTGGAEAEQFF. The rearrangement links TRBV15 to TRBJ2-1, with 8 bases that match TRBD2. The read terminates 1 residue ahead of where the CDR3 ends, so the germline J gene completes it. The junction had 11 bases not matched to a gene; V was cut back by 3 bases and J by 7 bases. CDR1 SGHND and CDR2 FRSKSL come from the germline V gene. This CDR3 contains 16 residues.

This clone was seen a few times. The germline and genes are mouse ones. The CDR3 is cut off 1 residue early in the read; its end comes from the germline J gene. The chain joins TRBV14 to TRBJ2-5, with D uncertain. The germline CDR1 and CDR2 sequences are SGHDT and FRDEAV. The V end lost 2 bases, the J end lost 0 bases, and 7 bases lay between the germline ends. CDR3 length: 14 residues. CDR3 sequence: CASSLWINQDTQYF. Partial CDR3 DNA: TGTGCCAGCAGTTTGTGGATTAACCAAGACACCCAGTAC.

As for this clone: The gene symbols are mouse symbols. The read comes to an end 1 residue before the CDR3 does, leaving the germline J gene to fill in the end. The V gene is TRBV12-1, the J gene TRBJ2-3, with 10 bases that match TRBD2. V lost 0 bases and J lost 0; bases outside the gene matches: 2. Germline CDR1 and CDR2: SGHSN and HYEKVE. This CDR3 contains 16 residues. The CDR3 DNA, read in part, is TGTGCCAGCTCTCTCGACTGGGGGGCTAGTGCAGAAACGCTGTAT. This encodes CASSLDWGASAETLY. The full CDR3 reads CASSLDWGASAETLYF.